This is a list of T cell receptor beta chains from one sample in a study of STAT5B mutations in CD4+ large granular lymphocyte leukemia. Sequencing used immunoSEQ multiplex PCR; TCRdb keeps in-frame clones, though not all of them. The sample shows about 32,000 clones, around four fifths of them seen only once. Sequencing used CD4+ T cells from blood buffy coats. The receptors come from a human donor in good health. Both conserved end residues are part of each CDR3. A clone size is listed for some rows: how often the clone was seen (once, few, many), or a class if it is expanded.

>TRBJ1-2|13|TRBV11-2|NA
CASSPRTGEGYTF
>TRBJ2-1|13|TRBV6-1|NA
CASRLADYNEQFF
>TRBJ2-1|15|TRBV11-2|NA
CASSPISGRPGEQFF
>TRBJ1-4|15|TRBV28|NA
CASSLQGDSNEKLFF
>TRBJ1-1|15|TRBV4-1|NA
CASSPGDLRNTEAFF
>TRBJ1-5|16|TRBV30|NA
CAWGQGTGIGNQPQHF
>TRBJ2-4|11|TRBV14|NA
CASSQQNIQYF
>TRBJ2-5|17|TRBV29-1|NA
CSVDRGLAGGLRETQYF
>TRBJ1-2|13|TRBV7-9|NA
CASSLDSNYGYTF
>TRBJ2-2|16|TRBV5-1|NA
CASSLVLAGASGELFF
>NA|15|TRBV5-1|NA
CASSWTLDAGYEQYF
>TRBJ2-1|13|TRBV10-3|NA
CAINLGGGNEQFF
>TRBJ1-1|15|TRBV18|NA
CASSPPDRGGTEAFF
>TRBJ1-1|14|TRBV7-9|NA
CASSLKGTNTEAFF
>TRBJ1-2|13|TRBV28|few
CASPRTVHNGYTF
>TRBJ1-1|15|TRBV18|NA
CASSPKANPNTEAFF
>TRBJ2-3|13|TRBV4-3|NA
CASSQQKGDTQYF
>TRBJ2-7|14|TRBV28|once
CASTLDRVRYEQYF
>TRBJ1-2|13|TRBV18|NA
CASSPLQTHGYTF
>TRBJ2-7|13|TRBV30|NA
CAWSAGAGYEQYF
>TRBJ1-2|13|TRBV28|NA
CASTGGANYGYTF
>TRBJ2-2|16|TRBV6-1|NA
CASSANLHRATGELFF
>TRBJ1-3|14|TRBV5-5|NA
CASSYVTGGNTIYF